The 6 T cell receptor beta chains below were found in one sample sequenced in a study of response to subunit inactivated influenza vaccine. MiXCR, applied by TCRdb to the RT-PCR reads, yields one record per CDR3 protein. The sample has 610,000 or so distinct CDR3 sequences; roughly 15% are singletons. The sample was PBMCs from blood, taken 11 to 12 days after vaccination. The receptor set was obtained from a man aged 45-65 years who received an inactivated influenza vaccine.

This clonotype has more than one count but fewer than ten. The genes are TRBV2 and TRBJ2-7, with D perhaps TRBD1 or TRBD2 (6 bases each). Trimming stripped 6 bases from V and 0 bases from J, with 15 bases between. The CDR3 is 15 residues long. CDR1 and CDR2 from the germline V gene are SNHLY and FYNNEI. CDR3 sequence: CASRMGAGYSYEQYF. DNA for the CDR3: TGTGCCAGCAGGATGGGGGCGGGGTACTCCTACGAGCAGTACTTC.

This clonotype came up a few times. The chain combines TRBV6-1 with TRBJ1-2, with D possibly being TRBD1 (5 bases). The length of the CDR3 is 13 residues. The V end lost 9 bases, the J end lost 5 bases, and 16 bases lay between the germline ends. Germline-derived CDR1 and CDR2 are MNHNS and SASEGT. CDR3 amino acids: CARSPWGIYGYTF. CDR3 nucleotides: TGTGCCAGAAGTCCGTGGGGGATATATGGCTACACCTTC.

The sample holds a few counts of this clonotype. The chain couples TRBV10-3 to TRBJ1-2; no reliable D call. The CDR3 consists of 14 residues. V lost 4 bases, J lost 4 bases, and 13 bases lay in between. Germline CDR1 is ENHRY and CDR2 is SYGVKD. The CDR3 nucleotides read TGTGCCATCAGTGGCGATCGAGATGTCTATGGCTACACCTTC. It is translated as CAISGDRDVYGYTF.

This clonotype has only one observation. The V and J genes are TRBV5-5 and TRBJ2-2, with D perhaps given as TRBD1 or TRBD2 (5 bases each). CDR3 length: 16 residues. CDR1 and CDR2 from the germline V gene are SGHKS and YYEKEE (reference sequence). The germline V and J ends were trimmed by 1 base and 4 bases, with 14 bases remaining between them. The CDR3 here is CASSLTTGPSTGELFF. The CDR3 DNA is TGTGCCAGCAGCTTGACTACGGGACCATCCACCGGGGAGCTGTTTTTT.

The chain recombines TRBV9 with TRBJ1-6; TRBD1 agrees at 7 bases. The CDR3 is 15 amino acids. The V gene end was trimmed by 4 bases and the J gene end by 13 bases; junction bases not matched to a gene: 14. Germline V lookup: CDR1 SGDLS, CDR2 YYNGEE. CDR3 coding DNA: TGTGCCAGCAGCCCAGGGGGGTCGGACGGGGGTCCCCTCCACTTT. Its translation: CASSPGGSDGGPLHF. Drawing the rest from reference TRBV9 and TRBJ1-6, the complete variable domain is DSGVTQTPKHLITATGQRVTLRCSPRSGDLSVYWYQQSLDQGLQFLIQYYNGEERAKGNILERFSAQQFPDLHSELNLSSLELGDSALYFCASSPGGSDGGPLHFGNGTRLTVT.

This clonotype has more than one count but fewer than ten. This chain connects TRBV13 to TRBJ2-3; 9 nucleotides align to TRBD2. From germline, CDR1 is PRHDT and CDR2 FYEKMQ (reference sequence). CDR3 length: 16 residues. V shed 5 bases, J shed 2 bases, and the junction held 8 bases outside the gene matches. The CDR3 sequence: CASSPSTSGYTDTQYF. CDR3 nucleotides: TGTGCCAGCAGCCCCTCAACTAGCGGGTACACAGATACGCAGTATTTT.